The T cell receptor (beta chain) described here comes from a study of identifying expanded T cells in peripheral blood (dated by TCRdb to about 2019). With respect to the entire study: Technical replicates were generated by sequencing separate aliquots of the same genomic DNA pool, with four replicates compared pairwise.

No immune events such as infections were documented for the healthy donors during the collection period. Time-dependent variance in a beta-binomial model of T-cell clone differential abundance was calibrated using healthy-donor blood repertoires as a training cohort. There were around ten healthy donors in the training cohort, of whom 3 were female and 7 were male. Donor ages ranged from roughly 25 to 65 years, with an average of roughly 40 years. Whole blood from each healthy donor was obtained from a commercial supplier and was collected at three time points approximately 13 days apart. Genomic DNA was extracted from unsorted whole blood for immunosequencing. TCRbeta CDR3 regions were profiled by bias-controlled multiplex PCR amplification of genomic DNA with the immunoSEQ Assay. In the source study's methods: The absolute abundance of each unique TCRbeta CDR3 region was quantified after sequences were collapsed and filtered. Differential abundance was tested with a binomial (Fisher-equivalent) model and with a beta-binomial model adding time-dependent variance fitted from healthy donors. Clones with fewer than 5 combined templates were removed, and differential abundance was called for clones with a Benjamini-Hochberg FDR below 0.01. The form v = (b*log(k)+a)^2 was used to model beta-binomial variance as a function of total template count across the two samples. The table comes from immuneACCESS by way of TCRdb, which keeps in-frame sequences with V and J called. Part of the clones is missing from these tables; in studies checked, under half for an unresolved V gene and the rest for unknown reasons. D and trimming were read from the DNA, whereas the V and J calls and clone size are those reported in that table. The sample data list 60,000 to 70,000 clones, and about 87% of these were observed just once. The biggest ten clones account for less than 5.5% of the sample.

What the authors observed across the whole study: For all healthy donors, the variance in clone template counts between approximately two-week samples rose significantly as total template count increased. The authors expected biological variance in healthy repertoires might increase further over much longer intervals such as months to years. The binomial model flagged about 1.2 differentially abundant clones between technical replicates, compared with roughly 15 over two weeks and 19 over approximately four weeks. Both the number of clones called differentially abundant and the false-positive rate were significantly reduced by the beta-binomial model across all healthy-donor time intervals.

As concerns this clone: This clone's antigen is unknown. The input lacks base qualities; no much larger clone sits a single base away.

This clonotype was sampled from a person between 18 and 75 years old in good health. Sequencing was carried out using blood.

The bases are TGTGCCTGGTCAGCGGGAGGGCCGACAGATACGCAGTATTTT. Its protein product is CAWSAGGPTDTQYF. The chain is assembled from TRBV30 and TRBJ2-3, with 10 bases matching TRBD2. Taken from cysteine to phenylalanine, the CDR3 has 14 residues. Only the CDR3 part of the read is kept: 42 bases, read in frame from the first base. From a lookup of the germline V gene (reference sequence), CDR1 and CDR2 are GTSNPN and SVGIG. For this chain, trimming is 5 bases at the V end and 3 bases at the J end, and the number of junction bases without a gene match is 5.